The count of the clone carrying this T cell receptor beta chain is one. The data derive from a study of OX40 agonist ivuxolimab in advanced cancers. Turning to the study itself: Three patients responded partially, comprising one with hepatocellular carcinoma and two with cutaneous melanoma.

Profiling relied on immunoSEQ multiplex PCR, and the TCRdb table lists in-frame clones only, not all of them. This sample carries around 34,000 clones, about nine tenths of them seen once, and the ten largest clones take about 35%. The CDR3 loop spans 16 amino acids. The V gene lost 5 bases and the J gene lost 0 bases, with 16 bases spanning the gap. Germline CDR1 LNHDA, CDR2 SQIVND (reference sequence). This chain connects TRBV19 to TRBJ1-1; TRBD1 is a possible D gene (6 bases). This specimen consisted of CD4+ or CD8+ T cells sorted from blood, obtained in a trial of the OX40 agonist ivuxolimab. The sequence derives from an adult with an advanced solid tumor such as melanoma, head and neck, liver or kidney cancer. The CDR3 nucleotides are TGTGCCAGTAGTGCCCACCGACAGGTTATGAACACTGAAGCTTTCTTT. This sequence encodes CASSAHRQVMNTEAFF.